This is a list of T cell receptor beta chains from one sample in a study of blood T cell repertoires in COVID-19. Sequenced by immunoSEQ multiplex PCR; TCRdb stores in-frame clones only, minus some. The repertoire holds approximately 88,000 clones, roughly 74% seen once, with roughly 6.3% in the top ten. The sequencing sample was made of peripheral blood. The receptors derive from an older man with COVID-19, enrolled during active disease. CDR3s include the opening cysteine and the closing phenylalanine or tryptophan. The D gene is left open where the match is weak. Clone size, where shown, is once, few, many, or a class for clones that have expanded.

NA | TRBJ2-7 | TRBV4-3 | 13 | NA | TGCGCCAGCAGCCAAGATAGGAGAAACGAGCAGTACTTC | CASSQDRRNEQYF
NA | TRBJ2-2 | TRBV6-6 | 16 | TRBD1 | TGTGCCAGCAGTTACATAAGGACAGGGAGCACCGGGGAGCTGTTTTTT | CASSYIRTGSTGELFF
NA | TRBJ1-2 | TRBV19 | 14 | NA | TGTGCCAGTAGTACGTCGGACATTGACTATGGCTACACCTTC | CASSTSDIDYGYTF
NA | TRBJ1-2 | TRBV9 | 15 | NA | TGTGCCAGCAGCGTAGGTACGGGCGGGCGCGGTGGCTACACCTTC | CASSVGTGGRGGYTF
NA | TRBJ1-1 | TRBV3-1/TRBV3-2 | 13 | NA | TGTGCCAGCAGCCCCCGCCCCCAGGGGGAAGCTTTCTTT | CASSPRPQGEAFF
once | TRBJ2-7 | TRBV7-2 | 16 | NA | TGTGCCAGCAGCTTAGATTCCCCCTTAAACGGTGGTGAGCAGTACTTC | CASSLDSPLNGGEQYF
NA | TRBJ2-2 | TRBV30 | 14 | NA | TGTGCCTGGAGTGCCAGGGGTTACTCAGGGGAGCTGTTTTTT | CAWSARGYSGELFF
NA | TRBJ2-1 | TRBV6-5 | 12 | NA | TGTGCCACCCTAGCCCCGTTTAATGAGCAGTTCTTC | CATLAPFNEQFF
NA | TRBJ2-1 | TRBV6-5 | 14 | NA | TGTGCCAGCAGTTACTACTCGTCCTACAATGAGCAGTTCTTC | CASSYYSSYNEQFF
NA | TRBJ2-3 | TRBV18 | 14 | NA | TGTGCCAGCTCACCCACGGGTTACACAGATACGCAGTATTTT | CASSPTGYTDTQYF
NA | TRBJ1-3 | TRBV4-2 | 16 | NA | TGTGCCAGCAGCCGGGGGGACGCCAGGTCTGGAAACACCATATATTTT | CASSRGDARSGNTIYF
few | TRBJ2-3 | TRBV18 | 17 | TRBD1 | TGTGCCAGCTCACCTCCCCGACAGGGAAGGAGCACAGATACGCAGTATTTT | CASSPPRQGRSTDTQYF
NA | TRBJ1-3 | TRBV2 | 14 | NA | TGTGCCAGCAGAAGGAGGTACCCTGGAAACACCATATATTTT | CASRRRYPGNTIYF
NA | TRBJ1-6 | TRBV5-4 | 15 | NA | TGTGCCAGCAGCTTGCAGAACCTTAATAATTCACCCCTCCACTTT | CASSLQNLNNSPLHF
NA | TRBJ2-5 | TRBV28 | 14 | TRBD2 | TGTGCCAGCAGTTTATGGCGGGAGATAAAGACCCAGTACTTC | CASSLWREIKTQYF
NA | TRBJ2-7 | TRBV6-2/TRBV6-3 | 16 | NA | TGTGCCAGCAGTTATAAGCTGGCGGGGCCGTCCTACGAGCAGTACTTC | CASSYKLAGPSYEQYF
many | TRBJ1-5 | TRBV7-2 | 12 | NA | TGTGCCAGCGGCGGTCCCAATCAGCCCCAGCATTTT | CASGGPNQPQHF
NA | TRBJ2-7 | TRBV7-9 | 14 | NA | TGTGCCAGCAGCAAACAGGGCTCCTCCTACGAGCAGTACTTC | CASSKQGSSYEQYF
few | TRBJ2-1 | TRBV11-3 | 18 | NA | TGTGCCAGCAGCCCACCTTTTAAGTTCGGAATCGGGTTGAGCGAGCAGTTCTTC | CASSPPFKFGIGLSEQFF
NA | TRBJ1-2 | TRBV5-4 | 14 | NA | TGTGCCAGCAGCTCCTTTGACAGGATCTATGGCTACACCTTC | CASSSFDRIYGYTF
NA | TRBJ1-5 | TRBV6-6 | 18 | TRBD1 | TGTGCCAGCAGTCAACTATGGGGGGGACAGGGTAGCAATCAGCCCCAGCATTTT | CASSQLWGGQGSNQPQHF
NA | TRBJ1-1 | TRBV11-2 | 16 | TRBD1 | TGTGCCAGCAGCCCATACTGGACAGGGGTGAACACTGAAGCTTTCTTT | CASSPYWTGVNTEAFF
NA | TRBJ2-3 | TRBV5-4 | 16 | NA | TGTGCCAGCAACTCCAGGGGCGGGTATCAGGGGGATACGCAGTATTTT | CASNSRGGYQGDTQYF
NA | TRBJ2-3 | TRBV7-2 | 13 | NA | TGTGCCAGCAGGGGCCCCTCAACAGATACGCAGTATTTT | CASRGPSTDTQYF
NA | TRBJ2-6 | TRBV13 | 17 | TRBD2 | TGTGCCAGTCTAGCGGGGGGGCCCTTCTCTGGGGCCAACGTCCTGACTTTC | CASLAGGPFSGANVLTF
many | TRBJ2-3 | TRBV10-1 | 14 | TRBD1 | TGCGCCAGCAGCCGGGACAGGAGAACAGATACGCAGTATTTT | CASSRDRRTDTQYF
NA | TRBJ2-5 | TRBV5-4 | 13 | TRBD2 | TGTGCCAGCAGCGGGACTAGCGGGTGGTCCCAGTACTTC | CASSGTSGWSQYF
NA | TRBJ2-5 | TRBV2 | 14 | NA | TGTGCCAGCAGTGAAGTTTACAGGGAAGAGACCCAGTACTTC | CASSEVYREETQYF
once | TRBJ1-5 | TRBV6-5 | 14 | NA | TGTGCCAGCACCCCAGGCAATAGCAATCAGCCCCAGCATTTT | CASTPGNSNQPQHF
NA | TRBJ2-7 | TRBV28 | 14 | NA | TGTGCCAGCACCGTGGGGGAGGCTACGTACGAGCAGTACTTC | CASTVGEATYEQYF
NA | TRBJ2-3 | TRBV28 | 15 | TRBD2 | TGTGCCAGCAGTTCTCGCGGGAGGCTCGCAGATACGCAGTATTTT | CASSSRGRLADTQYF
NA | TRBJ2-5 | TRBV29-1 | 15 | NA | TGCAGCGTTCCCTTCTCGACTAGGAACCAAGAGACCCAGTACTTC | CSVPFSTRNQETQYF
NA | TRBJ1-1 | TRBV19 | 14 | TRBD1 | TGTGCCAGTAGTATTAAGGGGGCTGCCACTGAAGCTTTCTTT | CASSIKGAATEAFF
NA | TRBJ2-5 | TRBV5-1 | 14 | TRBD1 | TGCGCCAGCAGCTCCGGACAGGGGTTAGAGACCCAGTACTTC | CASSSGQGLETQYF
once | TRBJ1-2 | TRBV21-1 | 16 | NA | TGTGCCAGCAGCAAAAAGGGTGGTGACAGGCCCAGCCCCCGCACCTTC | CASSKKGGDRPSPRTF
NA | TRBJ1-6 | TRBV28 | 15 | NA | TGTGCCAGCAGTTCGCCCGGGATCTTCGCTTCACCCCTCCACTTT | CASSSPGIFASPLHF
NA | TRBJ2-7 | TRBV11-2 | 17 | NA | TGTGCCAGCAGCTTAGGGGGGGGCGCCGACGTCCCCTACGAGCAGTACTTC | CASSLGGGADVPYEQYF
NA | TRBJ1-1 | TRBV10-3 | 13 | TRBD1 | TGTGCCATCAGTGTGACAGGGGACACTGAAGCTTTCTTT | CAISVTGDTEAFF
few | TRBJ2-7 | TRBV4-1 | 14 | NA | TGCGCCAGCAGCCAAGGAACGGGAACCTACGAGCAGTACTTC | CASSQGTGTYEQYF
NA | TRBJ2-5 | TRBV3-1/TRBV3-2 | 15 | TRBD2 | TGTGCCAGCAGCCCTAGCGGGGGGCGACAAGAGACCCAGTACTTC | CASSPSGGRQETQYF
NA | TRBJ2-7 | TRBV6-5 | 16 | TRBD2 | TGTGCCAGCAGTTCCCTCGGCGCGGGAGGAAACCACGAGCAGTACTTC | CASSSLGAGGNHEQYF
NA | TRBJ2-7 | TRBV10-1 | 14 | TRBD1 | TGCGCCAGCAGTGACCCGGGACAGCCCTACGAGCAGTACTTC | CASSDPGQPYEQYF
NA | TRBJ2-1 | TRBV7-9 | 15 | TRBD2 | TGTGCCAGCAGCCCGAGGGGGACTAGTCCCAATGAGCAGTTCTTC | CASSPRGTSPNEQFF
NA | TRBJ2-7 | TRBV28 | 15 | TRBD2 | TGTGCCAGCAGTTTAGGCCTAGCGGACACCTACGAGCAGTACTTC | CASSLGLADTYEQYF
few | TRBJ2-2 | TRBV28 | 17 | NA | TGTGCCAGCAGCTCCTTCGTACAGGGCGAAAACACCGGGGAGCTGTTTTTT | CASSSFVQGENTGELFF
NA | TRBJ2-6 | TRBV4-2 | 17 | NA | TGTGCCAGCAGCCAAGATCTGGGGAGTTCTGGGGCCAACGTCCTGACTTTC | CASSQDLGSSGANVLTF
NA | TRBJ1-2 | TRBV7-8 | 14 | NA | TGTGCCAGCAGCCTTACTAAACTGGGAGATGGCTACACCTTC | CASSLTKLGDGYTF
NA | TRBJ2-1 | TRBV9 | 15 | TRBD2 | TGTGCCAGCAGCGTACGACTAGCGGGAGGGAATGAGCAGTTCTTC | CASSVRLAGGNEQFF
NA | TRBJ1-5 | TRBV30 | 14 | TRBD1 | TGTGCCTGGCGGAGACAGGGGAACTCTCAGCCCCAGCATTTT | CAWRRQGNSQPQHF
few | TRBJ2-3 | TRBV7-8 | 15 | NA | TGTGCCAGCAGCCCTATGGGGGCGGGCACAGATACGCAGTATTTT | CASSPMGAGTDTQYF
NA | TRBJ2-7 | TRBV4-1 | 13 | NA | TGCGCCAGCAGCCTGAGACTCACGGACGAGCAGTACTTC | CASSLRLTDEQYF
few | TRBJ1-1 | TRBV5-4 | 15 | NA | TGTGCCAGCAGCCTCGTAGGGGGGGCCATCACTGAAGCTTTCTTT | CASSLVGGAITEAFF
NA | TRBJ1-1 | TRBV2 | 13 | NA | TGTGCCAGCGGTATTATCGGGGGGACTGAAGCTTTCTTT | CASGIIGGTEAFF
NA | TRBJ2-3 | TRBV7-2 | 14 | TRBD2 | TGTGCCAGCAGCTTCGGGGGGGAGGGCCGTACGCAGTATTTT | CASSFGGEGRTQYF
NA | TRBJ1-2 | TRBV10-3 | 13 | TRBD1 | TGTGCCATCAGTACAGGACAGGGGGCTGGCTACACCTTC | CAISTGQGAGYTF
NA | TRBJ1-2 | TRBV4-1 | 13 | NA | TGCGCCAGCAGCCACGACCAGGGGTATGGCTACACCTTC | CASSHDQGYGYTF
NA | TRBJ1-1 | TRBV4-2 | 14 | NA | TGTGCCAGCAGCCAGTGGGCCGGAGGGACTGAAGCTTTCTTT | CASSQWAGGTEAFF
NA | TRBJ1-6 | TRBV7-9 | 15 | NA | TGTGCCAGCAGCCCGGGGACTGGAGGGTTGGCACCCCTCCACTTT | CASSPGTGGLAPLHF
NA | TRBJ2-2 | TRBV7-9 | 17 | TRBD2 | TGTGCCAGCAGCCCCCCGGGAGGGGAGGTCGGTAGCGGGGAGCTGTTTTTT | CASSPPGGEVGSGELFF